A single sample gave rise to the 11 T cell receptor beta chains below, sequenced in a study of shared clonotypes between healthy human individuals. Naive CD8 cells were CD45RO-negative, positively selected for CCR7, excluding terminally differentiated effector memory CD45RA+ cells. The table came from immunoSEQ multiplex PCR; TCRdb's copy has only in-frame clones and leaves some out. The table has fewer than 1 million clones, 96% seen once. The sequenced sample was naive CD8+ T cells sorted from blood. The receptors stem from a man aged 25 to 40 in good health.

The CDR3 DNA reads as TGTGCCAGCAGTTTTAGGCCCGGGACTAGCGGCTCCTACGAGCAGTACTTC. Protein sequence: CASSFRPGTSGSYEQYF. The chain has TRBV7-9 and TRBJ2-7; TRBD2 agrees at 11 bases. The length of the CDR3 is 17 residues. The J segment lost 0 bases and the V segment lost 6 bases, leaving 10 bases of the junction unmatched. The V gene's germline CDR1 is SEHNR and CDR2 FQNEAQ (reference sequence).

The rearrangement links TRBV2 to TRBJ1-3; D perhaps matches TRBD1 (5 bases). CDR1 and CDR2 from the germline V gene are SNHLY and FYNNEI. CDR3 length: 16 residues. Between the trimmed V and J ends, which lost 2 bases and 2 bases, there was a span of 13 bases. The CDR3 bases are TGTGCCAGCAGTGAATCGGACGGGGCCGCTGGAAACACCATATATTTT. It is translated as CASSESDGAAGNTIYF.

V gene TRBV5-1 combines with J gene TRBJ2-1; D is unresolved. The CDR3 sequence is 14 residues long. CDR1 and CDR2 from the germline V gene are SGHRS and YFSETQ. Trimming cost V 0 bases and J 5 bases, with 9 bases left between them. The CDR3 DNA reads as TGCGCCAGCAGCTTGGCCTATAACAACAATGAGCAGTTCTTC. Protein product: CASSLAYNNNEQFF.

The CDR3 DNA reads TGCGCCAGCAGCCTCGGACCCTTGGAAAAACTGTTTTTT. Protein sequence: CASSLGPLEKLFF. This chain connects TRBV4-1 to TRBJ1-4, with D uncertain. Germline lookup yields CDR1 MGHRA and CDR2 YSYEKL. Trimming removed 4 bases from V and 8 bases from J, with 11 bases in between. The CDR3 is 13 residues long.

V is TRBV7-9 and J is TRBJ2-7; 9 bases match TRBD1. This CDR3 spans 14 amino acids. J lost 3 bases, V lost 5 bases, and 5 bases had no gene match. Germline values: CDR1 SEHNR, CDR2 FQNEAQ (reference sequence). The CDR3 DNA reads TGTGCCAGCAGCCGGACAGGGGTAGTCTACGAGCAGTACTTC. Translated: CASSRTGVVYEQYF.

Worth noting for this clone: The same CDR3 arises from other DNA sequences in this sample as well. J is TRBJ2-7 and V is TRBV2; D is ambiguous. CDR3 length: 12 residues. Trimming took off 3 bases at V and 4 bases at J, with 7 bases between the two ends. Germline V CDR1 and CDR2: SNHLY, FYNNEI. The DNA for the CDR3 is TGTGCCAGCAGTGATCGCAGTTACGAGCAGTACTTC. As protein: CASSDRSYEQYF.

This chain uses TRBV5-1 with TRBJ1-4; the D gene is possibly TRBD1 (5 bases). V was clipped by 4 bases and J by 6 bases, with 16 bases between them. CDR3 length equals 15 residues. The germline CDR1 and CDR2 sequences are SGHRS and YFSETQ. The CDR3 spells CASSPIGQGDEKLFF. The CDR3 DNA is TGCGCCAGCAGCCCGATCGGGCAGGGAGATGAAAAACTGTTTTTT.

CDR3 region: CASSPGIAGNEQFF. CDR3 nucleotides: TGTGCCAGCAGCCCCGGGATAGCGGGCAATGAGCAGTTCTTC. The V call is TRBV11-3, the J call TRBJ2-1; 7 bases agree with TRBD2. The V segment lost 5 bases and the J segment 6 bases; nucleotides outside the gene matches: 7. CDR1 SGHNT and CDR2 YENEEA come from the germline V gene. The CDR3 has 14 amino acids.

The V call is TRBV5-1, the J call TRBJ1-2; 9 positions agree with TRBD1. Germline CDR1 and CDR2: SGHRS and YFSETQ. The CDR3 covers 13 residues. Trimming took 4 bases from V and 6 from J; bases not matched to a gene: 4. The CDR3, as DNA: TGCGCCAGCAGCACGACAGGGGGAAATGGCTACACCTTC. Protein: CASSTTGGNGYTF.

This chain joins TRBV7-9 and TRBJ1-4; D not resolved. The CDR3 has 16 amino acids. Germline V gene sequence: CDR1 SEHNR, CDR2 FQNEAQ (reference sequence). The ends were cut back, 5 bases at V and 0 bases at J, with 13 bases in the middle. This CDR3 reads CASSPPSFATNEKLFF. For the CDR3, the DNA is TGTGCCAGCAGCCCGCCCTCCTTTGCAACTAATGAAAAACTGTTTTTT.

The chain uses TRBV7-8 and TRBJ2-5; no clear D. Germline V gene data show CDR1 as SGHVS and CDR2 as FQNEAQ. The CDR3 runs 13 residues. V lost 6 bases, J lost 6 bases, and 14 bases lay in between. CDR3 region: CASRARGLKTQYF. DNA for the CDR3: TGTGCCAGCAGGGCTCGTGGGCTCAAGACCCAGTACTTC.